This T cell receptor beta chain was documented in a study of OX40 agonist ivuxolimab in advanced cancers. Study-wide background: Of the participants, under 50% had some prior anti-PD-1, anti-PD-L1 or anti-CTLA-4 therapy, which was allowed.

The germline gives CDR1 SEHNR, CDR2 FQNEAQ (reference sequence). The junction had 5 bases not matched to a gene; V was cut back by 3 bases and J by 5 bases. CDR3 length: 14 amino acids. The table came from immunoSEQ multiplex PCR; TCRdb's copy has only in-frame clones and leaves some out. The sample holds 58,000 or so clones, approximately 80% seen once. Study outcomes and limitations: Nonresponders included some who also had low normalized T-cell clonal expansion.

On this clone: What it binds is not known.

The sequenced sample was CD4+ or CD8+ T cells sorted from blood, obtained in a trial of the OX40 agonist ivuxolimab. This receptor was identified in an adult with an advanced solid tumor such as melanoma, head and neck, liver or kidney cancer. This rearrangement joins TRBV7-9 to TRBJ2-7; 9 bases agree with TRBD1. CDR3 nucleotide sequence: TGTGCCAGCAGCTTTACAGGGGGCAGGAACGAGCAGTACTTC. Protein: CASSFTGGRNEQYF.